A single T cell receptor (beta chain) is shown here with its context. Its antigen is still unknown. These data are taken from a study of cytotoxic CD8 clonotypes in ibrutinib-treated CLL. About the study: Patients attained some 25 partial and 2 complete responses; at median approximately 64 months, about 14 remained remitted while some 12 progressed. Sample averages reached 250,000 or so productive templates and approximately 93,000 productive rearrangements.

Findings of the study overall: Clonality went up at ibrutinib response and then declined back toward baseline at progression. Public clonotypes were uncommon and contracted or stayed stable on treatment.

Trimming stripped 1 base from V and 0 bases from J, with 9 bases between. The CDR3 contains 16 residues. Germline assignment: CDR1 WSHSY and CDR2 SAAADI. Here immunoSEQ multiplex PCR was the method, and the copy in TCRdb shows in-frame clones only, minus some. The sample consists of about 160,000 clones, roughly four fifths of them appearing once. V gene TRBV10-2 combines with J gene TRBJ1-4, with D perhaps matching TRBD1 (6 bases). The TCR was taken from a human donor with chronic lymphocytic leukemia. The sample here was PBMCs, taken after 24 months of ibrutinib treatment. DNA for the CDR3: TGCGCCAGCAGTGAGTGGAAGGGGGCAACTAATGAAAAACTGTTTTTT. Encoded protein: CASSEWKGATNEKLFF.